What follows are 3 T cell receptor beta chains derived from one specimen sequenced in a study of cytomegalovirus exposure and HLA in healthy donors. With 60 Vbeta and 13 Jbeta primers, the PCR was carried out. Sequencing used immunoSEQ multiplex PCR; TCRdb keeps in-frame clones, though not all of them. The sample records 180,000 or so clones, around 80% being singletons. Sequenced sample: PBMCs. These receptors all come from a girl aged 10-17 years in good health and CMV-seropositive.

The rearrangement joins TRBV7-9 to TRBJ1-1; D gene unclear. This CDR3 comprises 12 residues. The germline V and J ends were trimmed by 4 bases and 2 bases, with 5 bases remaining between them. Per the germline V gene, CDR1 is SEHNR and CDR2 is FQNEAQ (reference sequence). For the CDR3, the DNA is TGTGCCAGCAGCTCGGTAAACACTGAAGCTTTCTTT. It translates to CASSSVNTEAFF.

The rearrangement uses TRBV29-1 and TRBJ2-1, with 10 positions matching TRBD1. This CDR3 contains 16 residues. The ends lost 6 bases at V and 3 bases at J; junction bases unmatched: 11. Germline V gives CDR1 SQVTM, CDR2 ANQGSEA. Here the CDR3 DNA reads TGCAGCGTCGCAAGGGGGGGACAGGGGAGCTACAATGAGCAGTTCTTC. It specifies CSVARGGQGSYNEQFF.

The count of this clone is one. This chain links TRBV29-1 with TRBJ1-2; D is unclear. The CDR3 sequence is 12 residues long. V was clipped by 8 bases and J by 2 bases, with 12 bases between them. The germline V gene has CDR1 SQVTM and CDR2 ANQGSEA. The CDR3 sequence: CSTRTGNYGYTF. The CDR3 coding sequence is TGCAGCACCCGGACGGGGAACTATGGCTACACCTTC.